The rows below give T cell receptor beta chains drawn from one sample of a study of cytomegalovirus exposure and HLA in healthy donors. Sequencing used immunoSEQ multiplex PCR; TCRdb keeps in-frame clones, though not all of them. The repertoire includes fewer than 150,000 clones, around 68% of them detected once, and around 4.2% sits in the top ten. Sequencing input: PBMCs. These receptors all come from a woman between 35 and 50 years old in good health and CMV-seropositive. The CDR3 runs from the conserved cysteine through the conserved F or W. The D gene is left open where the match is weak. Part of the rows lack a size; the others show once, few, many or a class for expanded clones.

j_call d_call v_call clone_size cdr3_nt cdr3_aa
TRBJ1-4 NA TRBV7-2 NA TGTGCCAGCAGCGGCAACAGGGTAGCTAATGAAAAACTGTTTTTT CASSGNRVANEKLFF
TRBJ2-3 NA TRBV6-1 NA TGTGCCAGCAGTGAAGGAGGACTGCGGCTGAATACGCAGTATTTT CASSEGGLRLNTQYF
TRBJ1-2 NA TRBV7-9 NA TGTGCCAGCAGTTCGAGGGACTATGGCTACACCTTC CASSSRDYGYTF
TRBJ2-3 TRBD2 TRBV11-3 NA TGTGCCAGCAGGCTAGCGGGAGCCTCCACAGATACGCAGTATTTT CASRLAGASTDTQYF
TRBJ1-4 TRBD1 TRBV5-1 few TGCGCCAGCAGACCCACAGGGGCGACTAATGAAAAACTGTTTTTT CASRPTGATNEKLFF
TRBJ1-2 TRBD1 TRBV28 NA TGTGCCAGCAGACCGGGACAGGCCTCTAACTATGGCTACACCTTC CASRPGQASNYGYTF
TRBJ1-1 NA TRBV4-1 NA TGCGCCAGCAGCCTCATGGTGGGAGCTGAAGCTTTCTTT CASSLMVGAEAFF
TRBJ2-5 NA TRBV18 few TGTGCCAGCTCACCGGGGACTGGATGGACCCAGTACTTC CASSPGTGWTQYF
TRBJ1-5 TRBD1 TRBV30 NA TGTGCCTGGAGAAGACAGGGCGATCAGCCCCAGCATTTT CAWRRQGDQPQHF
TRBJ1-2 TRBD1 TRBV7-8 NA TGTGCCAGCAGCTTAACGGGACAGGGGGATATGAACTATGGCTACACCTTC CASSLTGQGDMNYGYTF
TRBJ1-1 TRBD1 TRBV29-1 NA TGCAGCGTTGTTGGAGACAGGGATAGAGGCACTGAAGCTTTCTTT CSVVGDRDRGTEAFF
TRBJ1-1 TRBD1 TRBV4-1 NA TGCGCCAGCAGCCAGGACTCCGGGACAGGGAGATCGTCAGGTTTT CASSQDSGTGRSSGF
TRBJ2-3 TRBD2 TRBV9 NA TGTGCCAGCAGCGTAGTGGAGGGACTAGCTGTAGATACGCAGTATTTT CASSVVEGLAVDTQYF
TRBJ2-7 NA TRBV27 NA TGTGCCAGCATCGCCTACGAGCAGTACTTC CASIAYEQYF
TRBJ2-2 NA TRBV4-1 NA TGCGCCAGCAGCCAAGTGACACCGAACACCGGGGAGCTGTTTTTT CASSQVTPNTGELFF
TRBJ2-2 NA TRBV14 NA TGTGCCAGCAGCACCCACCCAATGGCTAGCCCGAACACCGGGGAGCTGTTTTTT CASSTHPMASPNTGELFF